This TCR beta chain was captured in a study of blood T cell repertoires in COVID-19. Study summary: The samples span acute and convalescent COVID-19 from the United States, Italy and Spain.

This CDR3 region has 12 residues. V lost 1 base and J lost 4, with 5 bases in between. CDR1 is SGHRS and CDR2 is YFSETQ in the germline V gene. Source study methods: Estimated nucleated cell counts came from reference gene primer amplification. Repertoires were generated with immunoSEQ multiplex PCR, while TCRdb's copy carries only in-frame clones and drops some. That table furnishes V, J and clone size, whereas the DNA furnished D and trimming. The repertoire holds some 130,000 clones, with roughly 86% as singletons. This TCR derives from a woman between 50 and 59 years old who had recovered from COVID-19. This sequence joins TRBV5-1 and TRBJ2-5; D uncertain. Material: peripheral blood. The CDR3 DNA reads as TGCGCCAGCAGCTTGAGCACAGAGACCCAGTACTTC. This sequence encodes CASSLSTETQYF.